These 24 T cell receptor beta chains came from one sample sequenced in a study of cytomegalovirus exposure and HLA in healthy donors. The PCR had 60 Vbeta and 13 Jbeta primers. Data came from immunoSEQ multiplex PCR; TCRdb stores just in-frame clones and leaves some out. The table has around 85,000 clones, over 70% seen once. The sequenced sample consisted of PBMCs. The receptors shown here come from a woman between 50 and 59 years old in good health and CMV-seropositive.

CDR3 DNA: TGTGCCCTCCGGGCGGGAGGGCCGGGGGAGACCCAGTACTTC. Translated, it gives CALRAGGPGETQYF. This chain links TRBV6-1 with TRBJ2-5; 9 bases match TRBD2. Germline assignment: CDR1 MNHNS and CDR2 SASEGT. The CDR3 sequence is 14 residues long. After removal of 11 bases from V and 5 bases from J, the junction contained 12 bases not matched to a gene.

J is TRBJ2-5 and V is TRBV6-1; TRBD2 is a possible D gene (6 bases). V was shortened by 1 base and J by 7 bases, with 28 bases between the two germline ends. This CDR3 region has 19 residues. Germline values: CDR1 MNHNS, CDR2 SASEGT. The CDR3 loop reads CASSEVGGAEGPPWGTQYF. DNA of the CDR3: TGTGCCAGCAGTGAAGTTGGTGGGGCGGAGGGACCCCCGTGGGGGACCCAGTACTTC.

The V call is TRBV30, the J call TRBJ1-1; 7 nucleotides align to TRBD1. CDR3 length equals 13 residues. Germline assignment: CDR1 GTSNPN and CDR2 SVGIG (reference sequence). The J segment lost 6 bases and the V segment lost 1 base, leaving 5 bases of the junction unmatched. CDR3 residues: CAWSGQGMAEAFF. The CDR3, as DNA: TGTGCCTGGAGTGGACAGGGCATGGCTGAAGCTTTCTTT.

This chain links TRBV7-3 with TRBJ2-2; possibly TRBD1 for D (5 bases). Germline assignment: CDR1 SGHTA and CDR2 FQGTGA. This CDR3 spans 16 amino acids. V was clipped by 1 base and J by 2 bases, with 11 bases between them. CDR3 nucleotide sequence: TGTGCCAGCAGCTTAAGTGACAGCCTTAACACCGGGGAGCTGTTTTTT. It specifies CASSLSDSLNTGELFF.

This CDR3 is CASSLALGTLGGYTF. The CDR3 region has the DNA TGTGCCAGCAGCTTAGCGCTCGGCACCCTAGGCGGCTACACCTTC. J is TRBJ1-2 and V is TRBV7-2, with D uncertain. Trimming cost V 0 bases and J 8 bases, with 16 bases left between them. Germline V gene lookup returns CDR1 SGHTA and CDR2 FQGNSA. CDR3 length: 15 residues.

CDR3 bases: TGTGCCAGCAGCTCATCCTGGACTAGCGAGGCCTACGAGCAGTACGTC. Residues: CASSSSWTSEAYEQYV. The chain recombines TRBV5-6 with TRBJ2-7; 9 bases align to TRBD2. Trimming took 3 bases from V and 2 from J; bases not matched to a gene: 9. CDR3 length: 16 residues. CDR1 and CDR2 (germline): SGHDT, YYEEEE.

The CDR3 region is CASSPSGNTEAFF. CDR3 DNA sequence: TGTGCCAGTAGCCCCAGTGGGAACACTGAAGCTTTCTTT. The chain uses TRBV19 and TRBJ1-1; D gene ambiguous. V shed 6 bases and J shed 1 base, with 9 bases lying between them. The CDR3 is made up of 13 amino acids. Germline lookup yields CDR1 LNHDA and CDR2 SQIVND (reference sequence).

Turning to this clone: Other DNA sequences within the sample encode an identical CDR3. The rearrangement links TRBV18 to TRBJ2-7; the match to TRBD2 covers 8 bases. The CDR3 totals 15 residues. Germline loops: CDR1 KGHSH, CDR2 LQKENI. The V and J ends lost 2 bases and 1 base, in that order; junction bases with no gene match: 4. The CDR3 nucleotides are TGTGCCAGCTCACCAGCGGGGGGCCCTTCCTACGAGCAGTACTTC. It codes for CASSPAGGPSYEQYF. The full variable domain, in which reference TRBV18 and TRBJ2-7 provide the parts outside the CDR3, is NAGVMQNPRHLVRRRGQEARLRCSPMKGHSHVYWYRQLPEEGLKFMVYLQKENIIDESGMPKERFSAEFPKEGPSILRIQQVVRGDSAAYFCASSPAGGPSYEQYFGPGTRLTVT.

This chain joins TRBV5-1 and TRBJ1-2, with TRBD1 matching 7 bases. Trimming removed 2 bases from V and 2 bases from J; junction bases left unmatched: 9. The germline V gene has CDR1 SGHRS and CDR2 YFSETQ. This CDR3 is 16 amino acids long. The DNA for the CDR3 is TGCGCCAGCAGCTTAGGGGGCAGGAACCAAAACTATGGCTACACCTTC. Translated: CASSLGGRNQNYGYTF.

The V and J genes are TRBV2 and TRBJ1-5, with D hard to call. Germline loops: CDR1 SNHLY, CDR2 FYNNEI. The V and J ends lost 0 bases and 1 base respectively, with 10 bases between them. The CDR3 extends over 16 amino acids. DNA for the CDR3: TGTGCCAGCAGTGAAGCGCCTGGGCTGAGCAATCAGCCCCAGCATTTT. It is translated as CASSEAPGLSNQPQHF.

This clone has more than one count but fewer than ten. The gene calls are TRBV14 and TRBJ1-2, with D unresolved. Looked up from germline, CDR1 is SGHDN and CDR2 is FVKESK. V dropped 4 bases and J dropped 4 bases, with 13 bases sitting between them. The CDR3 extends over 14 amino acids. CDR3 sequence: CASSPGYGSYGYTF. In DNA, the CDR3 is TGTGCCAGCAGCCCGGGGTACGGGAGCTATGGCTACACCTTC.

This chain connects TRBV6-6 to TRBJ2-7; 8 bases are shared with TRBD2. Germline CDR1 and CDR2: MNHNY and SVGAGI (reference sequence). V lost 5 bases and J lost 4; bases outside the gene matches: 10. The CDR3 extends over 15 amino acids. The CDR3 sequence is CASSHAGAGEYEQYV. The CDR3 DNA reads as TGTGCCAGCAGTCATGCAGGAGCGGGAGAGTACGAGCAGTACGTC.

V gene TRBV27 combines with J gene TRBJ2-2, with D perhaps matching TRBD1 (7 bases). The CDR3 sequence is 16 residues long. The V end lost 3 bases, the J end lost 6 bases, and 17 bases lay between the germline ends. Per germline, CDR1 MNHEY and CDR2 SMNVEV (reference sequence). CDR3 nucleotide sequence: TGTGCCAGCAGTTTTAACCGGCAGGGGGGCCCCGGGGAGCTGTTTTTT. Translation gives CASSFNRQGGPGELFF.

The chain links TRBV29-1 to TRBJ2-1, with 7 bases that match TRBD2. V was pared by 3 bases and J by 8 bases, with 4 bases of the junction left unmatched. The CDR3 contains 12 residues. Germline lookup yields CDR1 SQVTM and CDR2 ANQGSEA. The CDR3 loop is CSVDGLVHEQFF. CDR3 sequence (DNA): TGCAGCGTTGACGGACTAGTCCATGAGCAGTTCTTC.

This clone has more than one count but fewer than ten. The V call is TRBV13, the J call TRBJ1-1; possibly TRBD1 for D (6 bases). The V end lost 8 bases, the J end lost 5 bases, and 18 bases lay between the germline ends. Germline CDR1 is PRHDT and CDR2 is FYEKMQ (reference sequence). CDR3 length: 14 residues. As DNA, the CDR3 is TGTGCCAGCCAGGAAACAGGGTATGAAACTGAAGCTTTCTTT. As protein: CASQETGYETEAFF.

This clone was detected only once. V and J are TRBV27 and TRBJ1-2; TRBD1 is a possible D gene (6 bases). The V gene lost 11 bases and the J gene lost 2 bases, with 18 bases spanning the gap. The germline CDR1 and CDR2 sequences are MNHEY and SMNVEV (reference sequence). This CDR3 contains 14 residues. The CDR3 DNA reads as TGTGCCCCACGGGAAGGAACAGGGAACTATGGCTACACCTTC. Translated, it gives CAPREGTGNYGYTF.

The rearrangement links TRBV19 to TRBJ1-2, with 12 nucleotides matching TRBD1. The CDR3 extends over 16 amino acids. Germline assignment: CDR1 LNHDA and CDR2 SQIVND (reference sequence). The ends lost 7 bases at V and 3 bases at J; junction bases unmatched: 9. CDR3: CASTGGTGGQYYGYTF. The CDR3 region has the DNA TGTGCCAGTACCGGGGGGACAGGGGGCCAGTACTATGGCTACACCTTC.

The CDR3 nucleotides are TGTGCCAGCAGCCTAGGGGACAGGGGTATCACCGGGGAGCTGTTTTTT. This translates into CASSLGDRGITGELFF. The chain has TRBV7-3 and TRBJ2-2, with TRBD1 matching over 10 bases. After removal of 5 bases from V and 4 bases from J, the junction contained 7 bases not matched to a gene. Germline V gene lookup returns CDR1 SGHTA and CDR2 FQGTGA. CDR3 length: 16 amino acids.

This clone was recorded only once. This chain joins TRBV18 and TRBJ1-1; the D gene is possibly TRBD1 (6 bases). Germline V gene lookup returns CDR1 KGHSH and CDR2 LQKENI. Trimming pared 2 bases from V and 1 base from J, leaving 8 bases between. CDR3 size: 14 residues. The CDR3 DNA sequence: TGTGCCAGCTCACCAGACAGGCAGAACACTGAAGCTTTCTTT. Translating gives CASSPDRQNTEAFF.

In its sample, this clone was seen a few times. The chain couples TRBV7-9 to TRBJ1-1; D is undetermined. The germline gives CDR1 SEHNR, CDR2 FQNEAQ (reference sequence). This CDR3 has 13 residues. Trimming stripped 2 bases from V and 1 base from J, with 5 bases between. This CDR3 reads CASSLQENTEAFF. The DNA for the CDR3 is TGTGCCAGCAGCTTACAGGAGAACACTGAAGCTTTCTTT.

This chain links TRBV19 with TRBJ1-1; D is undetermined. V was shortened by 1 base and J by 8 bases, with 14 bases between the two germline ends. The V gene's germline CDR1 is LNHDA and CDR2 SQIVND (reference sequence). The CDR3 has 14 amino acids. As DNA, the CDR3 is TGTGCCAGTAGTATAGTCGGGGTGATGACCGAAGCTTTCTTT. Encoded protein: CASSIVGVMTEAFF.

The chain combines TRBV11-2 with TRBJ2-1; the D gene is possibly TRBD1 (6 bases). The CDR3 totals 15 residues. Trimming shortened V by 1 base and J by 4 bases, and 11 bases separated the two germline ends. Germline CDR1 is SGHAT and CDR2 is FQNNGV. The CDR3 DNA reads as TGTGCCAGCAGCTTAGCGGACAGCCGATACAATGAGCAGTTCTTC. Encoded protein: CASSLADSRYNEQFF.

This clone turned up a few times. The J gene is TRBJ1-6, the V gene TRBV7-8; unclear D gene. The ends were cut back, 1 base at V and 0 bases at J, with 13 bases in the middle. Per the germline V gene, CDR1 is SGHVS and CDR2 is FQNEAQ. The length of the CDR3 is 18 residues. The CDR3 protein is CASSLGALSGSYNSPLHF. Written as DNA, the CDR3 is TGTGCCAGCAGCTTAGGAGCCCTAAGTGGCTCCTATAATTCACCCCTCCACTTT. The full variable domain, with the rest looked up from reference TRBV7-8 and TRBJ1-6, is GAGVSQSPRYKVAKRGQDVALRCDPISGHVSLFWYQQALGQGPEFLTYFQNEAQLDKSGLPSDRFFAERPEGSVSTLKIQRTQQEDSAVYLCASSLGALSGSYNSPLHFGNGTRLTVT.

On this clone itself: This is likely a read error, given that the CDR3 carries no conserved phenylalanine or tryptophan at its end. CDR3 sequence reads: CASSRAGSAKNTEAFL. Written as DNA, the CDR3 is TGTGCCAGCAGTCGCGCGGGGTCAGCCAAGAACACTGAAGCTTTCCTT. This chain links TRBV27 with TRBJ1-1; D is uncertain. V was clipped by 5 bases and J by 1 base, with 17 bases between them. This CDR3 spans 16 amino acids. The germline CDR1 and CDR2 sequences are MNHEY and SMNVEV (reference sequence).